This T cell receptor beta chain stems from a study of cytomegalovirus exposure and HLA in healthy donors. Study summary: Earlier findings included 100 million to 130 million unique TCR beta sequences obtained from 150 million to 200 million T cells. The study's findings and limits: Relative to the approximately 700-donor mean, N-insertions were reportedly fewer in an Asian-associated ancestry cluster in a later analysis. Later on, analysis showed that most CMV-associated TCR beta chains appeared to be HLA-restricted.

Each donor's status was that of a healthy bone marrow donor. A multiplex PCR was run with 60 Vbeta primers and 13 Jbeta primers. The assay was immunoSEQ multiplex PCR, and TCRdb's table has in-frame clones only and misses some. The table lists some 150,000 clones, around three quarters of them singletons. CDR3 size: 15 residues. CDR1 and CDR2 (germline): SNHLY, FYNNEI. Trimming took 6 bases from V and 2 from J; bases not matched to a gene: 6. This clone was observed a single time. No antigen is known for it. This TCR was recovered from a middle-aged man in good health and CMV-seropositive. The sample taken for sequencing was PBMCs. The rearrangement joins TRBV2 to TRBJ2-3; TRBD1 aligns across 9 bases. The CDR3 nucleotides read TGTGCCAGCAGGGGGACAGGGTCCTCCACAGATACGCAGTATTTT. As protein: CASRGTGSSTDTQYF.